Listed here is a single T cell receptor (beta chain). This record belongs to a study of CD8+ T cells in alopecia areata. Study background: Severity of treated patients was scored by affected scalp percentage.

Extraction of RNA preceded its reverse transcription into cDNA, which served as the sequencing template. Repertoires were generated with immunoSEQ multiplex PCR, while TCRdb's copy carries only in-frame clones and drops some. Among about 190,000 clones listed, more than 55% were seen once. Treatment here: oral pan-JAK inhibitor, 5-10 mg twice daily. Investigators sorted PBMCs to obtain both CD4+ and CD8+ T cells. The CDR3 extends over 11 amino acids. Germline V gives CDR1 DFQATT, CDR2 SNEGSKA (reference sequence). The ends were cut back, 5 bases at V and 5 bases at J, with 10 bases in the middle. The TCR originated in a human donor with alopecia areata. The sample in question was CD4+ T cells sorted from blood, obtained at week 4, from a patient treated with tofacitinib. The rearrangement links TRBV20-1 to TRBJ2-7; D remains ambiguous. CDR3: CSAPLGHEQYF. CDR3 in DNA: TGCAGTGCTCCCCTAGGGCACGAGCAGTACTTC.